These 17 T cell receptor beta chains were sequenced from one sample in a study of T cells in localized non-small cell lung cancer. The method was immunoSEQ multiplex PCR; TCRdb's version includes in-frame clones alone and lacks a portion of them. Among 25,000 to 40,000 clones listed, about 80% were seen once. Sequencing used peripheral blood, obtained before any cancer treatment. Receptor source: a male donor older than 55 with stage II squamous cell lung carcinoma.

The rearrangement links TRBV5-5 to TRBJ1-2; D remains ambiguous. V gave up 1 base and J gave up 0 bases, with 7 bases separating them. CDR1 SGHKS and CDR2 YYEKEE come from the germline V gene (reference sequence). CDR3 length: 14 residues. The CDR3 DNA follows: TGTGCCAGCAGCTTGCGGTTAGCTAACTATGGCTACACCTTC. It specifies CASSLRLANYGYTF.

There are a few counts of this clone. This rearrangement joins TRBV30 to TRBJ2-7; TRBD1 might be the D (6 bases). Between the trimmed V and J ends, which lost 1 base and 6 bases, there was a span of 16 bases. The CDR3 length is 14 residues. The germline V gene encodes CDR1 GTSNPN and CDR2 SVGIG (reference sequence). CDR3: CAWSDWGRVPEQYF. Here the CDR3 DNA reads TGTGCCTGGAGTGATTGGGGGCGGGTTCCCGAGCAGTACTTC.

This chain links TRBV27 with TRBJ2-1, with 10 bases lining up with TRBD2. The trim removed 5 bases at V and 8 bases at J, leaving 18 bases unmatched. The CDR3 has 18 amino acids. The V gene's germline CDR1 is MNHEY and CDR2 SMNVEV (reference sequence). The CDR3 nucleotides are TGTGCCAGCAGTGTCGGACTAGCGGAAGGGGGTTTTAAATATGAGCAGTTCTTC. Protein product: CASSVGLAEGGFKYEQFF.

The chain is built from TRBV7-6 and TRBJ1-2; 7 nucleotides match TRBD1. The CDR3 covers 15 residues. Germline CDR1 and CDR2: SGHVS and FNYEAQ. After removal of 2 bases from V and 4 bases from J, the junction contained 7 bases not matched to a gene. The CDR3 protein is CASSLQEGAAYGYTF. The CDR3 region has the DNA TGTGCCAGCAGCTTACAAGAGGGGGCGGCCTATGGCTACACCTTC.

J is TRBJ1-2 and V is TRBV7-3; TRBD1 matches at 9 bases. The CDR3 extends over 13 amino acids. The germline V gene has CDR1 SGHTA and CDR2 FQGTGA. The J segment lost 7 bases and the V segment lost 5 bases, leaving 5 bases of the junction unmatched. CDR3 loop: CASSPGTGSGYTF. The CDR3 DNA reads TGTGCCAGCAGCCCGGGGACAGGGTCTGGCTACACCTTC.

The gene calls are TRBV5-6 and TRBJ2-2; 9 positions agree with TRBD1. The V gene end was trimmed by 2 bases and the J gene end by 4 bases; junction bases not matched to a gene: 6. The germline V gene has CDR1 SGHDT and CDR2 YYEEEE. The CDR3 spans 16 residues. CDR3 nucleotides: TGTGCCAGCAGCTTCGGGACAGGGAGTGGCACCGGGGAGCTGTTTTTT. Its protein product is CASSFGTGSGTGELFF.

A single count supports this clone. The gene calls are TRBV6-5 and TRBJ2-5; 8 bases are shared with TRBD1. With 6 bases clipped from V and 2 bases from J, the junction kept 8 bases outside the gene matches. The CDR3 is 15 residues long. Germline V gene lookup returns CDR1 MNHEY and CDR2 SVGAGI. The CDR3 DNA sequence: TGTGCCAGCAGACATCAGGGGGCGAAACAAGAGACCCAGTACTTC. This codes for CASRHQGAKQETQYF.

The CDR3 is CASSSSGQGNEKLFF. For the CDR3, the DNA is TGTGCCAGCAGCAGTTCGGGACAGGGTAATGAAAAACTGTTTTTT. V usage is TRBV11-2 and J usage is TRBJ1-4, with TRBD1 matching 9 bases. Germline V lookup: CDR1 SGHAT, CDR2 FQNNGV. CDR3 size: 15 residues. The V and J ends lost 5 bases and 4 bases, in that order; junction bases with no gene match: 5.

This chain links TRBV4-2 with TRBJ2-2; TRBD2 matches at 8 bases. Unmatched junction bases numbered 8, after V lost 2 bases and J lost 6 bases. Germline V gene data show CDR1 as LGHNA and CDR2 as YNFKEQ. The CDR3 length is 16 residues. The chain's CDR3 is CASSQRGGSVAGELFF. CDR3 DNA sequence: TGTGCCAGCAGCCAACGGGGGGGGAGCGTCGCCGGGGAGCTGTTTTTT.

V and J are TRBV30 and TRBJ1-5; D possibly corresponds to TRBD1 (5 bases). Germline values: CDR1 GTSNPN, CDR2 SVGIG (reference sequence). The length of the CDR3 is 14 residues. Deletions cut 1 base from V and 4 bases from J, with 11 bases between. CDR3 coding DNA: TGTGCCTGGAGTGCCGGGGCGGGAAATCAGCCCCAGCATTTT. It is translated as CAWSAGAGNQPQHF.

About this clone itself: Other DNA sequences in this specimen translate into the identical CDR3. The chain joins TRBV9 to TRBJ2-2, with a possible D match to TRBD1 (6 bases). The germline V gene encodes CDR1 SGDLS and CDR2 YYNGEE. The V gene lost 0 bases and the J gene lost 0 bases, with 6 bases spanning the gap. This CDR3 spans 15 amino acids. The CDR3 loop reads CASSVGQANTGELFF. In nucleotides, the CDR3 is TGTGCCAGCAGCGTAGGACAGGCGAACACCGGGGAGCTGTTTTTT.

Concerning this clone itself: One end of the junction varies from germline; a read error may be responsible. The chain joins TRBV15 to TRBJ1-2; the D is unclear. CDR1 and CDR2 from the germline V gene are LNHNV and YYDKDF (reference sequence). This CDR3 contains 11 residues. Here the CDR3 DNA reads TGTGCCACCAGCAGACCCCTCACAGCCCCCTTC. It encodes CATSRPLTAPF.

With regard to this clone: A junction boundary mismatches the germline segment, possibly from a read error. The chain employs TRBV6-1 and TRBJ2-7, with D possibly matching TRBD2 (5 bases). CDR1 and CDR2 from the germline V gene are MNHNS and SASEGT. The length of the CDR3 is 14 residues. The CDR3 coding sequence is TGTGCCATCAGTGAGTCGGGGAACCTCTACGAGCAGTACTTC. Protein sequence: CAISESGNLYEQYF.

The chain links TRBV6-1 to TRBJ1-5, with TRBD1 identical over 10 bases. The CDR3 totals 14 residues. The V gene end was trimmed by 3 bases and the J gene end by 11 bases; junction bases not matched to a gene: 7. Germline-derived CDR1 and CDR2 are MNHNS and SASEGT. The CDR3 here is CASSEPGQGQAQHF. Here the CDR3 DNA reads TGTGCCAGCAGTGAGCCGGGACAGGGGCAGGCCCAGCATTTT.

The chain links TRBV5-1 to TRBJ1-2; D is ambiguous. There are 15 residues in the CDR3. Germline CDR1 SGHRS, CDR2 YFSETQ. V lost 0 bases and J 0 bases, leaving 9 bases between the germline ends. In DNA form, the CDR3 reads TGCGCCAGCAGCTTGGGGTTGGGAGCTAACTATGGCTACACCTTC. Translating gives CASSLGLGANYGYTF. Filled out from reference TRBV5-1 and TRBJ1-2, the complete variable domain reads KAGVTQTPRYLIKTRGQQVTLSCSPISGHRSVSWYQQTPGQGLQFLFEYFSETQRNKGNFPGRFSGRQFSNSRSEMNVSTLELGDSALYLCASSLGLGANYGYTFGSGTRLTVV.

The V and J genes are TRBV6-5 and TRBJ1-2; no clear D gene. CDR1 is MNHEY, CDR2 SVGAGI, per germline. The CDR3 runs 12 residues. V lost 6 bases and J lost 6, with 11 bases in between. The CDR3 DNA follows: TGTGCCAGCAGGACTGGCTGGCATGGCTACACCTTC. It is translated as CASRTGWHGYTF.

The V gene is TRBV5-8, the J gene TRBJ1-3; D is undetermined. Trimming shortened V by 4 bases and J by 0 bases, and 14 bases separated the two germline ends. Per the germline V gene, CDR1 is SGHTS and CDR2 is YDEGEE. This CDR3 contains 16 residues. CDR3 sequence reads: CASSRTTAFSGNTIYF. CDR3 DNA sequence: TGTGCCAGCAGCCGCACCACAGCCTTCTCTGGAAACACCATATATTTT.